This passage covers 10 T cell receptor beta chains from one sample sequenced in a study of graft-versus-host responses after intestinal transplantation. The protocol was immunoSEQ multiplex PCR, while the TCRdb copy is restricted to in-frame clones and leaves out a portion. The sample lists approximately 12,000 clones, 93% occurring once. This specimen was PBMCs, taken 109 to 110 days after intestinal transplant. These receptors were taken from a human patient who received an intestinal transplant, so some T cells may come from the graft donor.

J is TRBJ1-1 and V is TRBV5-1, with 9 positions matching TRBD1. Germline CDR1 reads SGHRS; CDR2 reads YFSETQ. The CDR3 has 14 residues. With V trimmed by 2 bases and J by 7 bases, 6 bases remained unmatched. CDR3 nucleotide sequence: TGCGCCAGCAGCTTAGGACAGGGGTTAGATGAAGCTTTCTTT. Amino acids: CASSLGQGLDEAFF.

The CDR3 nucleotides read TGTGCCAGCAGTCCCTGGGCCAGGACAAAAATCCACGAGCAGTACTTC. This codes for CASSPWARTKIHEQYF. The gene calls are TRBV27 and TRBJ2-7; D possibly corresponds to TRBD1 (5 bases). From germline, CDR1 is MNHEY and CDR2 SMNVEV (reference sequence). The CDR3 covers 16 residues. Trimming stripped 5 bases from V and 5 bases from J, with 22 bases between.

The J gene is TRBJ2-7, the V gene TRBV5-1; 7 positions match TRBD2. Germline V CDR1 and CDR2: SGHRS, YFSETQ. The CDR3 is made up of 14 amino acids. Trimming cost V 1 base and J 2 bases; bases outside gene matches: 3. The CDR3 loop reads CASSLKRGPYEQYF. CDR3 DNA sequence: TGCGCCAGCAGCTTGAAGCGGGGCCCCTACGAGCAGTACTTC.

The rearrangement uses TRBV21-1 and TRBJ2-1; the table calls TRBD1, which could not be checked here. TRBV21-1 is assigned pseudogene status. This CDR3 comprises 12 residues. DNA of the CDR3: TGTGCCAGCAGCAAAAAGTCTGGGCAGCAGTTCTTC. It encodes CASSKKSGQQFF.

This chain connects TRBV5-1 to TRBJ2-1; D might be TRBD2 (7 bases). The CDR3 sequence is 19 residues long. From germline, CDR1 is SGHRS and CDR2 YFSETQ. Between the trimmed V and J ends, which lost 7 bases and 0 bases, there was a span of 26 bases. CDR3 coding DNA: TGCGCCAGCGGCCAATATCGCCGGGGGGCGACCAGCTCCTACAATGAGCAGTTCTTC. Its translation is CASGQYRRGATSSYNEQFF.

The chain joins TRBV5-6 to TRBJ2-1; TRBD2 aligns across 11 bases. Germline V gives CDR1 SGHDT, CDR2 YYEEEE. Trimming removed 1 base from V and 2 bases from J; junction bases left unmatched: 2. The CDR3 loop spans 16 amino acids. This chain's CDR3 is CASSLTSGSPYNEQFF. The DNA of the CDR3 is TGTGCCAGCAGCTTGACTAGCGGGAGCCCCTACAATGAGCAGTTCTTC.

This sequence joins TRBV6-5 and TRBJ2-3; D possibly corresponds to TRBD2 (5 bases). Germline values: CDR1 MNHEY, CDR2 SVGAGI. V lost 0 bases and J lost 0, with 7 bases in between. This CDR3 comprises 15 residues. CDR3 coding DNA: TGTGCCAGCAGTTACTCTCGCGGGAGCACAGATACGCAGTATTTT. It is translated as CASSYSRGSTDTQYF.

This clone was counted once. The V call is TRBV4-1, the J call TRBJ1-2; 10 bases are a match to TRBD1. Per germline, CDR1 MGHRA and CDR2 YSYEKL. This CDR3 region has 14 residues. After removal of 0 bases from V and 6 bases from J, the junction contained 1 base not matched to a gene. This chain's CDR3 is CASSQDGTGDGYTF. As DNA, the CDR3 is TGCGCCAGCAGCCAAGACGGGACAGGGGATGGCTACACCTTC.

V is TRBV4-1 and J is TRBJ2-3, with 10 bases lining up with TRBD1. The CDR3 is 16 amino acids. The germline gives CDR1 MGHRA, CDR2 YSYEKL. The V segment lost 3 bases and the J segment 5 bases; nucleotides outside the gene matches: 8. The CDR3: CASSHAWTGGKDTQYF. Written as DNA, the CDR3 is TGCGCCAGCAGCCACGCTTGGACAGGGGGTAAAGATACGCAGTATTTT.

V and J are TRBV19 and TRBJ1-5; a weak D match, TRBD1 (5 bases). Trimming removed 6 bases at V and 9 bases at J, with 15 bases between. Germline assignment: CDR1 LNHDA and CDR2 SQIVND (reference sequence). The CDR3 is made up of 13 amino acids. This CDR3 reads CASSWTPGGPQHF. The DNA for the CDR3 is TGTGCCAGTAGCTGGACGCCCGGGGGGCCCCAGCATTTT.